A single sample gave rise to the 20 T cell receptor beta chains below, sequenced in a study of blood T cells in healthy people across ages. A second PCR, run for roughly 7 to 12 cycles, used a sample-barcoded 5' primer plus a J-beta primer mix. In TCRdb, the 5' RACE reads were re-called with MiXCR into one record per CDR3 protein. The table includes roughly 1.5 million distinct CDR3 sequences, about 42% detected once. Sequencing used blood. The source is a woman aged 18-30 years in good health.

The chain links TRBV28 to TRBJ2-1; the match to TRBD2 covers 8 bases. The DNA end is a closer match to TRBJ2-7, so the J assignment may be wrong. CDR1 is MDHEN, CDR2 SYDVKM, per germline. The length of the CDR3 is 14 residues. The CDR3 DNA follows: TGTGCCAGCAACATAGCGGGATCCTACAATGAGCAGTACTTC. It specifies CASNIAGSYNEQYF.

This clonotype was seen only a few times. The chain carries TRBV27 and TRBJ1-1; TRBD1 matches 7 bases. The CDR3 has 13 residues. The V and J ends lost 4 bases and 8 bases, in that order; junction bases with no gene match: 7. Germline CDR1 and CDR2: MNHEY and SMNVEV (reference sequence). CDR3 sequence (DNA): TGTGCCAGCAGTTCTTGGACAGGAGGGGAAGCTTTCTTT. Residues: CASSSWTGGEAFF.

This sequence joins TRBV7-9 and TRBJ2-7; 10 nucleotides align to TRBD1. CDR1 is SEHNR and CDR2 is FQNEAQ in the germline V gene (reference sequence). J lost 1 base, V lost 4 bases, and 7 bases had no gene match. This CDR3 region has 16 residues. The DNA for the CDR3 is TGTGCCAGCAGCTCCGACAGGGGGCGAGAGTCCTACGAGCAGTACTTC. Translating gives CASSSDRGRESYEQYF.

This clonotype was observed a single time. Possible read error: a much larger clone is one base away. The rearrangement links TRBV29-1 to TRBJ2-3, with D possibly being TRBD1 or TRBD2 (6 bases each). Per the germline V gene, CDR1 is SQVTM and CDR2 is ANQGSEA. The CDR3 has 13 residues. Trimming pared 1 base from V and 5 bases from J, leaving 10 bases between. CDR3 sequence reads: CSVEGGARDTQYF. CDR3 DNA: TGCAGCGTTGAAGGGGGGGCCAGAGATACGCAGTATTTT.

The chain recombines TRBV7-2 with TRBJ1-6; D gene ambiguous. Germline V gene lookup returns CDR1 SGHTA and CDR2 FQGNSA. V dropped 6 bases and J dropped 4 bases, with 7 bases sitting between them. This CDR3 contains 13 residues. The CDR3 nucleotides are TGTGCCAGCAGTGTAGTTTATAATTCACCCCTCCACTTT. Translation gives CASSVVYNSPLHF.

The table lists this clonotype with a few counts. The chain has TRBV4-3 and TRBJ2-7; 11 bases fit TRBD2. The CDR3 consists of 17 residues. V trimming: 2 bases; J trimming: 7 bases; junction bases outside the gene matches: 13. Germline CDR1 reads LGHNA; CDR2 reads YSLEER. The CDR3 protein is CASSQPVAGGPFDEQYF. The CDR3 DNA reads as TGCGCCAGCAGCCAACCTGTAGCGGGGGGGCCTTTTGATGAGCAGTACTTC.

Regarding this clonotype: A much larger clone sits a single nucleotide away, making a read error possible. This chain joins TRBV29-1 and TRBJ2-5, with D unresolved. CDR3 length: 11 amino acids. The germline CDR1 and CDR2 sequences are SQVTM and ANQGSEA. The DNA of the CDR3 is TGCAGCGTTCGACAACAAGAGACCCAGGACTTC. The encoded protein is CSVRQQETQDF. Full variable domain (outside the CDR3, taken from reference TRBV29-1 and TRBJ2-5): SAVISQKPSRDICQRGTSLTIQCQVDSQVTMMFWYRQQPGQSLTLIATANQGSEATYESGFVIDKFPISRPNLTFSTLTVSNMSPEDSSIYLCSVRQQETQDFGPGTRLLVL.

This clonotype was counted a few times. One end of the junction fails to match germline, which may point to a read error. The V call is TRBV12-3 or TRBV12-4, the J call TRBJ2-7; 12 bases fit TRBD2. CDR3 length: 14 residues. The CDR3 sequence: CASRTTSGSYEQYF. CDR3 DNA sequence: TGCGCCAGCAGAACGACTAGCGGGAGTTACGAGCAGTACTTC.

The CDR3 region is CASSSRRLPNTGELFF. CDR3 in DNA: TGTGCCAGCAGCTCTCGGAGACTCCCGAACACCGGGGAGCTGTTTTTT. The rearrangement uses TRBV7-9 and TRBJ2-2; D is undetermined. This CDR3 comprises 16 residues. V was shortened by 4 bases and J by 0 bases, with 12 bases between the two germline ends. Germline loops: CDR1 SEHNR, CDR2 FQNEAQ (reference sequence).

This clonotype was seen a few times. The V and J genes are TRBV29-1 and TRBJ2-3; D ambiguous. Germline values: CDR1 SQVTM, CDR2 ANQGSEA. V lost 4 bases to trimming and J lost 8 bases, with 19 bases between them. CDR3 length: 14 amino acids. This chain's CDR3 is CSVVGLREDGTQYF. CDR3 coding DNA: TGCAGCGTTGTAGGGTTAAGGGAAGACGGTACGCAGTATTTT.

This clonotype was observed many times. The chain recombines TRBV7-2 with TRBJ2-3, with TRBD2 matching over 12 bases. After removal of 2 bases from V and 4 bases from J, the junction contained 4 bases not matched to a gene. CDR1 and CDR2 from the germline V gene are SGHTA and FQGNSA. There are 16 residues in the CDR3. The DNA for the CDR3 is TGTGCCAGCAGCTTACGTCTAGCGGGGGGGCCAGATACGCAGTATTTT. Its translation is CASSLRLAGGPDTQYF.

This clonotype was seen only a few times. The chain employs TRBV7-9 and TRBJ1-4, with TRBD1 as a possible D gene (5 bases). The CDR3 has 18 residues. V shed 3 bases and J shed 5 bases, with 22 bases lying between them. Germline CDR1 SEHNR, CDR2 FQNEAQ (reference sequence). In DNA form, the CDR3 reads TGTGCCAGCAGCTTGAGTTCATGGGGACGATCTGAAAATGAAAAACTGTTTTTT. As protein: CASSLSSWGRSENEKLFF.

The chain links TRBV11-2 to TRBJ2-3; 9 positions match TRBD2. V was pared by 5 bases and J by 7 bases, with 10 bases of the junction left unmatched. Germline values: CDR1 SGHAT, CDR2 FQNNGV. This CDR3 has 15 residues. This CDR3 reads CASSTPSGRPYTQYF. As DNA, the CDR3 is TGTGCCAGCAGCACTCCGAGCGGGAGGCCATATACGCAGTATTTT.

The chain couples TRBV4-1 to TRBJ2-7; 8 nucleotides match TRBD1. The CDR3 spans 15 residues. V was clipped by 4 bases and J by 2 bases; unmatched bases: 7. The germline V gene has CDR1 MGHRA and CDR2 YSYEKL. The CDR3 DNA is TGCGCCAGCAGCCCCGGACAGGGAAATGCCTACGAGCAGTACTTC. Amino acids: CASSPGQGNAYEQYF.

This clonotype was recorded a few times. The chain combines TRBV10-3 with TRBJ2-3; D remains ambiguous. Germline V CDR1 and CDR2: ENHRY, SYGVKD. The CDR3 extends over 14 amino acids. Trimming left V 4 bases short and J 0 bases short, with 8 bases between. CDR3 sequence (DNA): TGTGCCATCAGTGCGGCGGCTAGCACAGATACGCAGTATTTT. Translation: CAISAAASTDTQYF.

This chain connects TRBV6-6 to TRBJ1-2; D ambiguous. Germline V gene lookup returns CDR1 MNHNY and CDR2 SVGAGI (reference sequence). V shed 7 bases and J shed 7 bases, with 16 bases lying between them. The CDR3 contains 13 residues. The CDR3 sequence: CASTDDVASGYTF. The CDR3, as DNA: TGTGCCAGCACCGACGACGTGGCGAGTGGCTACACCTTC.

The table lists this clonotype with a few counts. The chain uses TRBV20-1 and TRBJ2-5; no firm D call. There are 15 residues in the CDR3. Germline CDR1 reads DFQATT; CDR2 reads SNEGSKA (reference sequence). V lost 6 bases and J 2 bases, leaving 19 bases between the germline ends. The CDR3 here is CSAPRADLQQETQYF. In nucleotides, the CDR3 is TGCAGTGCCCCACGGGCGGACCTTCAACAAGAGACCCAGTACTTC.

This clonotype has more than one count but fewer than ten. This chain links TRBV5-1 with TRBJ1-2, with D tentatively TRBD1 (6 bases). The V gene lost 3 bases and the J gene lost 8 bases, with 14 bases spanning the gap. This CDR3 comprises 13 residues. CDR1 and CDR2 from the germline V gene are SGHRS and YFSETQ. The CDR3 spells CASSSSRGAGYTF. The CDR3 nucleotides read TGCGCCAGCAGCTCGAGTCGGGGGGCCGGCTACACCTTC. Combining the CDR3 with reference TRBV5-1 and TRBJ1-2 gives the whole variable domain KAGVTQTPRYLIKTRGQQVTLSCSPISGHRSVSWYQQTPGQGLQFLFEYFSETQRNKGNFPGRFSGRQFSNSRSEMNVSTLELGDSALYLCASSSSRGAGYTFGSGTRLTVV.

The chain combines TRBV29-1 with TRBJ2-5; 9 positions match TRBD2. The CDR3 runs to 19 residues. The V and J ends lost 3 bases and 2 bases, in that order; junction bases with no gene match: 19. Germline V gene sequence: CDR1 SQVTM, CDR2 ANQGSEA. CDR3 residues: CSVDGGAGRAGGSQETQYF. CDR3 in DNA: TGCAGCGTTGATGGGGGGGCAGGACGAGCGGGAGGTAGTCAAGAGACCCAGTACTTC.

This clonotype came up many times. This sequence joins TRBV6-2 or TRBV6-3 and TRBJ2-1; unclear D gene. CDR3 size: 12 residues. V lost 4 bases and J 10 bases, leaving 11 bases between the germline ends. Germline lookup yields CDR1 MNHEY and CDR2 SVGEGT. CDR3 in amino acids: CASSSLPGEQFF. The CDR3, as DNA: TGTGCCAGCAGTTCCCTACCCGGGGAGCAGTTCTTC.